The 8 T cell receptor beta chains below come from one sample, sequenced in a study of T cell clones after liver transplantation. Clones were sequenced by immunoSEQ multiplex PCR, and TCRdb holds only the in-frame ones, with some missing. This sample has about 51,000 clones; about 67% occur once, and the top ten carry more than 9%. This specimen was CD4+ T cells from blood, taken approximately 54 months after liver transplant. These receptors originate from a human patient who received a liver transplant. The graft donor may be the source of some T cells.

This sequence joins TRBV25-1 and TRBJ1-2; D possibly corresponds to TRBD1 (5 bases). V was cut by 2 bases and J by 4 bases, with 14 bases left in between. The germline CDR1 and CDR2 sequences are MGHDK and SYGVNS. The CDR3 length is 15 residues. DNA of the CDR3: TGTGCCAGCAGTGAAATCGAGGGGAGCGGCTATGGCTACACCTTC. Translation gives CASSEIEGSGYGYTF.

This clone has only a few counts. The V gene is TRBV28, the J gene TRBJ1-5; 7 bases agree with TRBD1. This CDR3 contains 12 residues. Germline loops: CDR1 MDHEN, CDR2 SYDVKM. V lost 6 bases to trimming and J lost 12 bases; unmatched junction nucleotides: 8. CDR3 in DNA: TGTGCCAGCAGAAGGCCACAGGGGCTCCAGCATTTT. It specifies CASRRPQGLQHF.

As DNA, the CDR3 is TGCAGCGTTGAGGGGGGAGGCGGGCAGGTAAAGACCCAGTACTTC. Amino acids: CSVEGGGGQVKTQYF. This chain links TRBV29-1 with TRBJ2-5; D is perhaps TRBD2 (6 bases). CDR1 SQVTM and CDR2 ANQGSEA come from the germline V gene. Trimming left V 3 bases short and J 6 bases short, with 20 bases between. This CDR3 is 15 amino acids long.

The genes are TRBV19 and TRBJ1-2; tentative D call: TRBD1 (6 bases). Trimming left V 6 bases short and J 4 bases short, with 12 bases between. In germline, CDR1 is LNHDA, CDR2 SQIVND (reference sequence). The length of the CDR3 is 13 residues. The CDR3 loop is CASSATGAYGYTF. CDR3 DNA sequence: TGTGCCAGTAGCGCGACAGGAGCCTATGGCTACACCTTC.

The rearrangement links TRBV11-2 to TRBJ2-1; 13 bases align to TRBD2. CDR3 length equals 16 residues. CDR1 is SGHAT and CDR2 is FQNNGV in the germline V gene. J lost 9 bases, V lost 6 bases, and 11 bases had no gene match. CDR3 in amino acids: CASRPARLAGGGEQFF. The CDR3 region has the DNA TGTGCCAGCAGGCCAGCCCGACTAGCGGGGGGAGGTGAGCAGTTCTTC.

This chain joins TRBV29-1 and TRBJ2-7; D call uncertain. CDR3 length: 11 amino acids. Trimming took 5 bases from V and 1 from J, leaving 6 bases between them. From germline, CDR1 is SQVTM and CDR2 ANQGSEA. DNA of the CDR3: TGCAGCGTTATCCAATCCTACGAGCAGTACTTC. Amino acid sequence: CSVIQSYEQYF.

This clone was observed a handful of times. The chain recombines TRBV28 with TRBJ1-2; D is undetermined. Per the germline V gene, CDR1 is MDHEN and CDR2 is SYDVKM. Between the trimmed V and J ends, which lost 2 bases and 4 bases, there was a span of 8 bases. The CDR3 extends over 13 amino acids. CDR3 DNA sequence: TGTGCCAGCAGTTTAACGGAGCTCTATGGCTACACCTTC. Amino acids: CASSLTELYGYTF.

The CDR3 region is CASSSRTGGEAFF. In DNA, the CDR3 is TGCGCCAGCAGCTCTCGGACAGGGGGCGAAGCTTTCTTT. The chain recombines TRBV5-1 with TRBJ1-1, with 11 bases fitting TRBD1. Looked up from germline, CDR1 is SGHRS and CDR2 is YFSETQ. The ends lost 3 bases at V and 8 bases at J; junction bases unmatched: 3. CDR3 length: 13 amino acids.